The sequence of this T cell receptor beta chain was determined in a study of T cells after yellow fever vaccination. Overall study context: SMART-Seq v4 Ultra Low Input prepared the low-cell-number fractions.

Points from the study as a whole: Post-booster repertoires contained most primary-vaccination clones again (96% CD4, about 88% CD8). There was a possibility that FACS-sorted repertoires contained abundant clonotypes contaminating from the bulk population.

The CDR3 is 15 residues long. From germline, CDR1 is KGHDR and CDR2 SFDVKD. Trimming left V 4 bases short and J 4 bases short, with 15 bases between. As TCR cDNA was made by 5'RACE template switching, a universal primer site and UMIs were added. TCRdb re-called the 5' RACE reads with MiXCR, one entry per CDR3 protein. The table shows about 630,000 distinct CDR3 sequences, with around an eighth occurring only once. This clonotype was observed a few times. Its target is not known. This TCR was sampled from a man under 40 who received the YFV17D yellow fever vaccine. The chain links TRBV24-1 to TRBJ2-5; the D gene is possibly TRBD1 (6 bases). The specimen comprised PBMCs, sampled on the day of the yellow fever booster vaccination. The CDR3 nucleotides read TGTGCCACCAGTGAAGGCACCAGGGGTGGAGAGACCCAGTACTTC. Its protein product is CATSEGTRGGETQYF.